This T cell receptor (beta chain) appears in the sequencing data of a study of T cells after yellow fever vaccination (dated by TCRdb to between 2018 and 2021). In terms of the full investigation: The SMART-Seq v4 Ultra Low Input RNA kit was used to prepare libraries from fractions with low cell numbers. To follow T-cell clones before and after primary and booster YFV17D yellow fever vaccination, bulk TCR alpha and beta repertoires were sequenced over time. Two healthy male donors, one aged 18 to 30 and one aged 30 to 39 years, made up the cohort. Blood was collected at multiple timepoints before and after primary and secondary immunization, and bulk PBMC replicates and cell subsets were isolated. Broader findings and caveats from the paper: Compared with the primary T-cell response, the secondary T-cell response was weaker but faster, peaking on day 5 rather than day 15. Because abundant contaminating clonotypes from the bulk population could be contained in FACS-sorted repertoires, computational filtering was required. The study included only two donors, which limits how far the findings can be generalized. A small share of clonotypes was detected in both CD4 and CD8 compartments, with the overlap likely arising from convergent recombination. After the booster, most of the clones that had expanded following primary vaccination were detected again (96% of CD4 and more than 85% of CD8), which suggests that memory was broadly maintained.

Synthesis of TCR cDNA relied on 5'RACE template switching, a step that introduced a universal primer site along with unique molecular identifiers. cDNA synthesis was primed from both the TCR alpha and TCR beta constant segments. Library amplification used two PCR steps, and the second PCR step added sample barcodes and sequencing adapters. Sequencing of the libraries was done on either Illumina HiSeq 2500 (2x100 bp) or NovaSeq (2x150 bp). The published analysis was carried out like this. MIGEC handled demultiplexing of reads and collapsing into UMI consensus sequences, while MiXCR performed V(D)J alignment. Vaccine-responding clonotypes were identified with edgeR using replicate PBMC samples, with FDR below 0.01 and a log2 fold change above 5 up to day 15 being required. Each bulk clonotype was labeled CD4 or CD8 based on which sequenced repertoire, CD4 or CD8, contained the clonotype at higher abundance. In-frame beta chains were kept once TCRdb had trimmed the public reads at Q25 with fastp and called clones with MiXCR. Each CDR3 protein gets just one entry, which takes the most common genes and DNA from the rows behind it. TCRdb, not the original authors, processed these V and J calls. Within this sample are a few hundred thousand distinct CDR3 sequences, with 6.9% of them counted one time only. In total, the top ten clones hold approximately 0.85% of the sample.

This clonotype was detected many times. Its cognate antigen has yet to be identified. Base quality data are lacking; no much larger clone is found one base away. Trimming at the junction amounts to 6 bases on V and 1 base on J, and the germline ends lie 6 bases apart. Including the terminal cysteine and phenylalanine, the CDR3 comprises 12 residues. The kept DNA is CDR3 alone, 36 bases in frame from the first base. Per the germline V gene (reference sequence), SEHNR is the CDR1 and FQNEAQ is the CDR2. The sample's treatment or condition label, decoded: live attenuated yellow fever vaccine strain. A standard Ficoll-Paque protocol was used to isolate PBMCs from peripheral blood. Dynabeads CD4 and CD8 positive selection kits were used to isolate CD4 and CD8 T-cell fractions. TriZol was used to extract RNA from bulk PBMCs, CD4 and CD8 fractions, and dextramer-positive and dextramer-negative fractions.

This TCR came from a man younger than 40 who received the YFV17D yellow fever vaccine. The chain joins TRBV7-9 to TRBJ2-5; the D gene is unclear. This material consisted of CD4+ T cells sorted from PBMCs, taken 15 days after the yellow fever booster vaccination. The CDR3 reads CASRVGQETQYF. In nucleotides, the sequence is TGTGCCAGCAGGGTGGGCCAAGAGACCCAGTACTTC.